These 9 T cell receptor beta chains originate from one sample sequenced in a study of OX40 agonist ivuxolimab in advanced cancers. Clones were sequenced by immunoSEQ multiplex PCR, and TCRdb holds only the in-frame ones, with some missing. The table includes approximately 47,000 clones, roughly 89% detected once. The specimen was CD4+ or CD8+ T cells sorted from blood, collected in a trial of the OX40 agonist ivuxolimab. The receptor set was obtained from an adult with an advanced solid tumor such as melanoma, head and neck, liver or kidney cancer.

CDR3 protein: CASSSWTGGETDTQYF. CDR3 coding DNA: TGTGCCAGCAGCTCCTGGACAGGGGGCGAGACAGATACGCAGTATTTT. The chain recombines TRBV7-2 with TRBJ2-3, with 11 positions matching TRBD1. The CDR3 runs to 16 residues. V shed 4 bases, J shed 3 bases, and the junction held 6 bases outside the gene matches. Looked up from germline, CDR1 is SGHTA and CDR2 is FQGNSA.

This clone was found once. The rearrangement uses TRBV29-1 and TRBJ2-5, with 13 bases identical to TRBD2. The germline gives CDR1 SQVTM, CDR2 ANQGSEA. There are 14 residues in the CDR3. V lost 4 bases and J lost 4; bases outside the gene matches: 3. As DNA, the CDR3 is TGCAGCGTTGCTACTAGCGGGGGGGGAGAGACCCAGTACTTC. Amino acids: CSVATSGGGETQYF.

V gene TRBV28 combines with J gene TRBJ2-1; 7 bases are a match to TRBD1. Germline V gene data show CDR1 as MDHEN and CDR2 as SYDVKM. V gave up 7 bases and J gave up 8 bases; unmatched junction bases: 20. CDR3 size: 17 residues. The CDR3 protein is CASTPSPRQGNSDEQFF. In DNA form, the CDR3 reads TGTGCCAGCACCCCTTCCCCCCGACAGGGTAATAGCGATGAGCAGTTCTTC.

The chain carries TRBV7-2 and TRBJ2-7, with D possibly matching TRBD1 (6 bases). The CDR3 loop spans 13 amino acids. With 5 bases removed from V and 5 bases from J, the gap between germline ends came to 13 bases. Looked up from germline, CDR1 is SGHTA and CDR2 is FQGNSA. As DNA, the CDR3 is TGTGCCAGCAGCCGAACAGGGATCGACGAGCAGTACTTC. Protein: CASSRTGIDEQYF.

The V and J genes are TRBV7-9 and TRBJ2-3, with no clear D. The CDR3 extends over 11 amino acids. The V gene's germline CDR1 is SEHNR and CDR2 FQNEAQ (reference sequence). V lost 3 bases, J lost 3 bases, and 1 base lay in between. CDR3 sequence: CASSFTDTQYF. The CDR3 bases are TGTGCCAGCAGCTTTACAGATACGCAGTATTTT.

The rearrangement uses TRBV9 and TRBJ2-1, with D tentatively TRBD2 (5 bases). Trimming stripped 0 bases from V and 8 bases from J, with 12 bases between. The CDR3 spans 14 residues. Germline assignment: CDR1 SGDLS and CDR2 YYNGEE. Here the CDR3 reads CASSVGDGVHEQFF. In nucleotides, the CDR3 is TGTGCCAGCAGCGTAGGTGACGGGGTCCATGAGCAGTTCTTC. The complete variable domain, with remaining parts taken from reference TRBV9 and TRBJ2-1, reads DSGVTQTPKHLITATGQRVTLRCSPRSGDLSVYWYQQSLDQGLQFLIQYYNGEERAKGNILERFSAQQFPDLHSELNLSSLELGDSALYFCASSVGDGVHEQFFGPGTRLTVL.

The CDR3 loop is CASSLANRDMNYGYTF. CDR3 sequence (DNA): TGTGCCAGCAGCTTAGCTAACCGGGACATGAACTATGGCTACACCTTC. The J gene is TRBJ1-2, the V gene TRBV7-2, with D perhaps matching TRBD1 (6 bases). The ends were cut back, 0 bases at V and 2 bases at J, with 13 bases in the middle. The CDR3 loop spans 16 amino acids. Germline-derived CDR1 and CDR2 are SGHTA and FQGNSA.

The CDR3 nucleotides read TGTGCCTGGAAAGGCGACAGGGGCTACGAGCAGTACTTC. This encodes CAWKGDRGYEQYF. The genes are TRBV30 and TRBJ2-7, with TRBD1 matching 8 bases. The CDR3 is 13 residues long. The germline CDR1 and CDR2 sequences are GTSNPN and SVGIG (reference sequence). V was pared by 4 bases and J by 3 bases, with 5 bases of the junction left unmatched.

V is TRBV7-9 and J is TRBJ2-1; either TRBD1 or TRBD2 may supply D (5 bases each). The V end was cut by 2 bases, the J end by 10 bases, with 9 bases between. CDR1 SEHNR and CDR2 FQNEAQ come from the germline V gene (reference sequence). The CDR3 is 12 amino acids. This chain's CDR3 is CASSLTRDEQFF. The CDR3 DNA follows: TGTGCCAGCAGCTTAACCAGGGACGAGCAGTTCTTC.